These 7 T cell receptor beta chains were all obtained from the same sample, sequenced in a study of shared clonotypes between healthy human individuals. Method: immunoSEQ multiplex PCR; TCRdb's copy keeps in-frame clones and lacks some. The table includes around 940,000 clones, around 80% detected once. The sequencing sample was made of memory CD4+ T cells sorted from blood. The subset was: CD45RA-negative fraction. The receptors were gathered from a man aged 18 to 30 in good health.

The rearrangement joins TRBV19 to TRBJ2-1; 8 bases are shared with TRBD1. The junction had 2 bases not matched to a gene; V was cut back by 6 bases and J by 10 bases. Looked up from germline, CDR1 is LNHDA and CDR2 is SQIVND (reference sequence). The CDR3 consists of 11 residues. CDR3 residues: CASSRDREQFF. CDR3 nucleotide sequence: TGTGCCAGTAGCCGGGACAGGGAGCAGTTCTTC.

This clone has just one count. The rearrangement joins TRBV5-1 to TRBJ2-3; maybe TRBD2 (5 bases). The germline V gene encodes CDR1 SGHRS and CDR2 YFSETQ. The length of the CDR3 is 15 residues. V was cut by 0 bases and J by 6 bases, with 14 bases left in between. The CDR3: CASSLGASRGDTQYF. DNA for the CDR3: TGCGCCAGCAGCTTGGGGGCCAGTCGCGGGGATACGCAGTATTTT.

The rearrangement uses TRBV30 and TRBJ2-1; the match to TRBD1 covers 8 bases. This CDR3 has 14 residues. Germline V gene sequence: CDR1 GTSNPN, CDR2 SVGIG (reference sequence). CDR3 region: CALESGAGGGEQFF. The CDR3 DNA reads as TGTGCTTTGGAGTCGGGGGCAGGGGGCGGAGAGCAGTTCTTC.

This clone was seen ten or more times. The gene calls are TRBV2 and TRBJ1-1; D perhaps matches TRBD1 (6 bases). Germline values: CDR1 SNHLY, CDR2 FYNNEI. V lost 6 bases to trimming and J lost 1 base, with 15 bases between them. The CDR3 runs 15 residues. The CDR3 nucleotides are TGTGCCAGCAGGGGGGCGACAGGACCGAACACTGAAGCTTTCTTT. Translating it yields CASRGATGPNTEAFF.

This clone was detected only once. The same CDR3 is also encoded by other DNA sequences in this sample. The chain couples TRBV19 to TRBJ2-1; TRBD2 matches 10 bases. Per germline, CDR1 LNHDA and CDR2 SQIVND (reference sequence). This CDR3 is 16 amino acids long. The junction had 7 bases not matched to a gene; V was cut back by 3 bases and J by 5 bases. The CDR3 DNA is TGTGCCAGTAGTATTGGTACTAGCGGGATAAACAATGAGCAGTTCTTC. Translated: CASSIGTSGINNEQFF.

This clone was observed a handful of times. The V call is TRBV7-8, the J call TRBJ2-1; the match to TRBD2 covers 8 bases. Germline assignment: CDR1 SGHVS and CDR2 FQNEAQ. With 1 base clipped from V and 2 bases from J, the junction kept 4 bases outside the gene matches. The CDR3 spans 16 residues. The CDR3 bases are TGTGCCAGCAGCTTAGGCGGGGGGAGCGCCTACAATGAGCAGTTCTTC. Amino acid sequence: CASSLGGGSAYNEQFF. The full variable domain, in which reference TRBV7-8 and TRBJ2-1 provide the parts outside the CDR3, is GAGVSQSPRYKVAKRGQDVALRCDPISGHVSLFWYQQALGQGPEFLTYFQNEAQLDKSGLPSDRFFAERPEGSVSTLKIQRTQQEDSAVYLCASSLGGGSAYNEQFFGPGTRLTVL.

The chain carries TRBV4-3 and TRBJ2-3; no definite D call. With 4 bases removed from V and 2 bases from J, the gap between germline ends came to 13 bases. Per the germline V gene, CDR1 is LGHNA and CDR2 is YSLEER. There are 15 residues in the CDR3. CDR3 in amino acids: CASSLSAENTDTQYF. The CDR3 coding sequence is TGCGCCAGCAGCCTGAGTGCGGAGAACACAGATACGCAGTATTTT.